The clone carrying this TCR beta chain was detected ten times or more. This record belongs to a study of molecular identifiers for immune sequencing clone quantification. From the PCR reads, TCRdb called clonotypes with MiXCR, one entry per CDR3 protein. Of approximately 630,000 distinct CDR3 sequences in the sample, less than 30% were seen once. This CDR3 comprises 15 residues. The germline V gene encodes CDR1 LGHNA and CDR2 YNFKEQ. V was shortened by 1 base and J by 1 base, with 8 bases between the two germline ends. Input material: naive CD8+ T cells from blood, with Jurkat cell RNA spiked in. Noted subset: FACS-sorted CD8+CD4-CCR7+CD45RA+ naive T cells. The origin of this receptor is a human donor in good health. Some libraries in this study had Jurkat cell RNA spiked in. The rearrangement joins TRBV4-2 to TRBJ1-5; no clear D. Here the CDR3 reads CASSQAEDSNQPQHF. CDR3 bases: TGTGCCAGCAGCCAAGCCGAGGACAGCAATCAGCCCCAGCATTTT.